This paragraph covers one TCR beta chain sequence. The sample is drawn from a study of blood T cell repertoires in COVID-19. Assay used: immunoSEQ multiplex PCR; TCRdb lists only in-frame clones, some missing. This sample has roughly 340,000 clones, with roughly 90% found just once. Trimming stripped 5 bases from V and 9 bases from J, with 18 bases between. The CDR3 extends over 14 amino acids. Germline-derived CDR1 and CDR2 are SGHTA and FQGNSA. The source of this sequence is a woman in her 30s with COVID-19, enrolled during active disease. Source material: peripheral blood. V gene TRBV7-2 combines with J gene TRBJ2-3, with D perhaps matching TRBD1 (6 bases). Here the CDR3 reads CASSPEQGRRTQYF. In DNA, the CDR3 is TGTGCCAGCAGCCCAGAACAGGGCCGAAGGACGCAGTATTTT. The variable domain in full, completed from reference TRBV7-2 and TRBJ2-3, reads GAGVSQSPSNKVTEKGKDVELRCDPISGHTALYWYRQSLGQGLEFLIYFQGNSAPDKSGLPSDRFSAERTGGSVSTLTIQRTQQEDSAVYLCASSPEQGRRTQYFGPGTRLTVL.